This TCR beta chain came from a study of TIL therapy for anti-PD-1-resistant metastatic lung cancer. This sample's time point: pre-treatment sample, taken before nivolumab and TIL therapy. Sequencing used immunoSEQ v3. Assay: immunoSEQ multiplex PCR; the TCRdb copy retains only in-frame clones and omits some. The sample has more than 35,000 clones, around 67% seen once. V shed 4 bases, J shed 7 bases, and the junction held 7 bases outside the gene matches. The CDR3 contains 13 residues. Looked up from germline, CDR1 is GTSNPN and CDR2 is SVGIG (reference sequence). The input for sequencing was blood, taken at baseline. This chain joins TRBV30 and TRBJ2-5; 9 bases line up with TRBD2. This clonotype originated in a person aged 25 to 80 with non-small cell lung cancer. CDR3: CAWTGTSIGTQYF. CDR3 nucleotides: TGTGCCTGGACCGGGACTAGCATTGGGACCCAGTACTTC. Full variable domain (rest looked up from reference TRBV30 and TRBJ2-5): SQTIHQWPATLVQPVGSPLSLECTVEGTSNPNLYWYRQAAGRGLQLLFYSVGIGQISSEVPQNLSASRPQDRQFILSSKKLLLSDSGFYLCAWTGTSIGTQYFGPGTRLLVL.